This T cell receptor beta chain was sequenced during a study of blood T cell repertoires in COVID-19. On the study more broadly: COVID-19 samples, acute and convalescent, were from the United States, Italy and Spain.

Sequenced by immunoSEQ multiplex PCR; TCRdb stores in-frame clones only, minus some. The sample contains over 100,000 clones, 70% to 90% of which appear only once. The CDR3 extends over 15 amino acids. The trim removed 3 bases at V and 4 bases at J, leaving 5 bases unmatched. Germline CDR1 is KGHSH and CDR2 is LQKENI. The chain links TRBV18 to TRBJ1-4; 7 nucleotides agree with TRBD1. The specimen sequenced was peripheral blood. The clonotype was recovered from a man between 45 and 60 years old with active COVID-19. CDR3 sequence reads: CASSPPGQNNEKLFF. CDR3 in DNA: TGTGCCAGCTCACCCCCGGGACAGAATAATGAAAAACTGTTTTTT. The full variable domain, its missing parts supplied by reference TRBV18 and TRBJ1-4, is NAGVMQNPRHLVRRRGQEARLRCSPMKGHSHVYWYRQLPEEGLKFMVYLQKENIIDESGMPKERFSAEFPKEGPSILRIQQVVRGDSAAYFCASSPPGQNNEKLFFGSGTQLSVL.